At least ten counts were recorded for the clone carrying this T cell receptor (beta chain). Relying on iRepertoire HTBI primers and Arm-PCR of CDR3 regions, the team built TCR beta libraries. TCRdb ran MiXCR on the multiplex PCR reads and lists one entry per CDR3 protein. This table holds 620,000 or so distinct CDR3 sequences, 15% to 20% found once. The CDR3 extends over 15 amino acids. V was shortened by 7 bases and J by 5 bases, with 20 bases between the two germline ends. Germline assignment: CDR1 MNHEY and CDR2 SVGEGT. Time point in this sample: newly diagnosed GD, antithyroid drugs for less than 3 months. The TCR library was made from RNA extracted from PBMCs. The entry originates in a study of regulatory T cells in long-lasting Graves disease. These sequences were also reported in another study, on T cells in Graves' hyperthyroidism and ophthalmopathy.

The receptor's source is a woman aged 25-40 years with Graves disease. J is TRBJ2-5 and V is TRBV6-2 or TRBV6-3; possibly TRBD1 or TRBD2 for D (5 bases each). Sample: peripheral blood mononuclear cells (PBMCs), taken at new diagnosis, from a patient treated with antithyroid drugs. As DNA, the CDR3 is TGTGCCAGCACATCCCGAAGGGGAGCGATGGAGACCCAGTACTTC. This codes for CASTSRRGAMETQYF.